The 18 T cell receptor beta chains below were found in one sample sequenced in a study of T cells after posttransplantation cyclophosphamide. Using immunoSEQ multiplex PCR, the repertoire was profiled, and TCRdb retains in-frame clones only, with some absent. The profile covers more than 40,000 clones, none occurring a single time. Sequencing used PBMCs. Receptor source: a man aged 35 to 55 in good health, CMV-negative, and a related stem cell transplant donor.

This clone was counted at least ten times. One junction end does not reproduce the germline sequence, and a read error may be involved. This chain links TRBV19 with TRBJ2-7; the D is unclear. Germline CDR1 is LNHDA and CDR2 is SQIVND (reference sequence). The CDR3 length is 15 residues. CDR3 sequence (DNA): TGTGCCAGCAGTAGGTATGGGCAGGTTGGCTACGAGCAGTACTTC. Translating it yields CASSRYGQVGYEQYF.

This clone was seen ten or more times. This sequence joins TRBV19 and TRBJ1-5; the D gene is possibly TRBD1 (6 bases). This CDR3 contains 15 residues. Trimming removed 7 bases from V and 0 bases from J, with 13 bases in between. Germline V gives CDR1 LNHDA, CDR2 SQIVND (reference sequence). The CDR3 DNA is TGTGCCAGTAAGTCCCAACAGGGTAGCAATCAGCCCCAGCATTTT. It encodes CASKSQQGSNQPQHF.

This clone was detected a few times. A much larger clone sits a single nucleotide away, making a read error possible. The same CDR3 can be traced to other DNA sequences in this sample. The V gene is TRBV19, the J gene TRBJ2-4; TRBD2 matches 7 bases. Germline V gene lookup returns CDR1 LNHDA and CDR2 SQIVND (reference sequence). The length of the CDR3 is 16 residues. The CDR3 loop reads CASSSLAGVEWNIQYF. As DNA, the CDR3 is TGCGCCAGTAGTTCGTTGGCGGGAGTGGAATGGAACATTCAGTACTTC.

This clone was counted ten times or more. The chain uses TRBV19 and TRBJ2-1, with D perhaps matching TRBD1 (5 bases). Trimming removed 2 bases at V and 10 bases at J, with 9 bases between. CDR1 is LNHDA and CDR2 is SQIVND in the germline V gene (reference sequence). The CDR3 runs to 12 residues. CDR3 in amino acids: CASSISQGEQFF. CDR3 coding DNA: TGTGCCAGTAGTATATCCCAGGGCGAGCAGTTCTTC. Based on the CDR3 plus reference TRBV19 and TRBJ2-1, the full variable domain is DGGITQSPKYLFRKEGQNVTLSCEQNLNHDAMYWYRQDPGQGLRLIYYSQIVNDFQKGDIAEGYSVSREKKESFPLTVTSAQKNPTAFYLCASSISQGEQFFGPGTRLTVL.

This clone showed up many times. This chain connects TRBV5-8 to TRBJ2-7; D is undetermined. The CDR3 spans 12 residues. The V end was cut by 1 base, the J end by 3 bases, with 5 bases between. The V gene's germline CDR1 is SGHTS and CDR2 YDEGEE. The CDR3 protein is CASSLTGYEQYF. The DNA of the CDR3 is TGTGCCAGCAGCTTGACCGGCTACGAGCAGTACTTC.

This clone showed up many times. The V call is TRBV5-1, the J call TRBJ2-1, with no clear D. Germline CDR1 SGHRS, CDR2 YFSETQ. This CDR3 has 14 amino acids. Trimming took off 4 bases at V and 8 bases at J, with 16 bases between the two ends. The CDR3 here is CASSLGEVWDEQFF. CDR3 DNA sequence: TGCGCCAGCAGCCTTGGAGAGGTATGGGATGAGCAGTTCTTC.

The table lists this clone with many counts. Within the sample, other DNA sequences also encode this same CDR3. The chain links TRBV29-1 to TRBJ2-1, with 11 bases matching TRBD2. Trimming took 5 bases from V and 6 from J; bases not matched to a gene: 9. This CDR3 is 15 amino acids long. Germline assignment: CDR1 SQVTM and CDR2 ANQGSEA. CDR3 protein: CSVKLTSGMVNEQFF. In DNA form, the CDR3 reads TGCAGCGTTAAACTGACTAGCGGGATGGTCAATGAGCAGTTCTTC.

There are many counts of this clone. The rearrangement uses TRBV7-8 and TRBJ2-2; possibly TRBD2 for D (6 bases). Trimming left V 0 bases short and J 4 bases short, with 18 bases between. This CDR3 comprises 18 residues. Germline-derived CDR1 and CDR2 are SGHVS and FQNEAQ. CDR3 region: CASSLAPGGSGSTGELFF. CDR3 nucleotide sequence: TGTGCCAGCAGCTTAGCGCCCGGGGGTTCAGGGAGCACCGGGGAGCTGTTTTTT.

Many counts were recorded for this clone. This chain uses TRBV19 with TRBJ1-5; tentative D call: TRBD1 (5 bases). V lost 10 bases and J 1 base, leaving 14 bases between the germline ends. This CDR3 region has 14 residues. The V gene's germline CDR1 is LNHDA and CDR2 SQIVND (reference sequence). Here the CDR3 reads CATSRQGSNQPQHF. The CDR3 DNA is TGTGCCACCTCGCGGCAGGGAAGCAATCAGCCCCAGCATTTT.

This clone was counted many times. The CDR3 loop is CASTPRGQGSETQYF. CDR3 DNA sequence: TGTGCCAGCACCCCTCGGGGACAGGGATCCGAGACCCAGTACTTC. V usage is TRBV6-1 and J usage is TRBJ2-5, with 9 bases lining up with TRBD1. From germline, CDR1 is MNHNS and CDR2 SASEGT. This CDR3 is built from 15 residues. V was pared by 7 bases and J by 5 bases, with 11 bases of the junction left unmatched.

This clone showed up many times. The CDR3 nucleotides are TGCAGCGTTGCGACAGGGGGGGACACCATATATTTT. Its protein product is CSVATGGDTIYF. The V call is TRBV29-1, the J call TRBJ1-3; 9 bases are shared with TRBD1. The germline V gene encodes CDR1 SQVTM and CDR2 ANQGSEA. Trimming removed 4 bases from V and 8 bases from J; junction bases left unmatched: 3. The CDR3 has 12 amino acids.

This clone occurred many times. The rearrangement joins TRBV19 to TRBJ2-7; 7 bases map to TRBD1. The CDR3 is 12 residues long. The germline CDR1 and CDR2 sequences are LNHDA and SQIVND (reference sequence). CDR3 sequence reads: CASSGQHYEQYF. CDR3 sequence (DNA): TGTGCTTCCTCGGGACAGCATTACGAGCAGTACTTC. The full variable domain, completed using reference TRBV19 and TRBJ2-7, is DGGITQSPKYLFRKEGQNVTLSCEQNLNHDAMYWYRQDPGQGLRLIYYSQIVNDFQKGDIAEGYSVSREKKESFPLTVTSAQKNPTAFYLCASSGQHYEQYFGPGTRLTVT.

This clone was detected many times. One end of the junction is discordant with germline, which a read error may explain. The chain couples TRBV7-7 to TRBJ2-1; D is possibly TRBD1 (5 bases). CDR3 length equals 16 residues. CDR1 SSHAT and CDR2 FNYEAQ come from the germline V gene (reference sequence). The DNA of the CDR3 is TGTGCTAGCAGCTTGGCCAGGGTGAGCTCCTACAATGAGCAGTTCTTC. This translates into CASSLARVSSYNEQFF.

This clone was counted many times. CDR3 sequence (DNA): TGCGCCAGCAGCCCCACTAGCGGAGGTTACAATGAGCAGTTCTTC. Amino acid sequence: CASSPTSGGYNEQFF. The chain employs TRBV10-2 and TRBJ2-1; 8 bases are a match to TRBD2. The germline V gene encodes CDR1 WSHSY and CDR2 SAAADI. V shed 6 bases, J shed 4 bases, and the junction held 8 bases outside the gene matches. The CDR3 has 15 amino acids.

This clone was found many times. The chain uses TRBV7-2 and TRBJ2-7; D not certain. The V end lost 1 base, the J end lost 3 bases, and 13 bases lay between the germline ends. Germline V gene sequence: CDR1 SGHTA, CDR2 FQGNSA. This CDR3 contains 15 residues. This CDR3 reads CASSLDRGGVYEQYF. DNA of the CDR3: TGTGCCAGCAGCTTAGATAGAGGTGGTGTCTACGAGCAGTACTTC.

This clone has at least ten counts. The V gene is TRBV5-1, the J gene TRBJ2-3, with 9 nucleotides matching TRBD2. Germline lookup yields CDR1 SGHRS and CDR2 YFSETQ. Trimming at V came to 4 bases and at J to 2 bases, leaving 5 bases not matched to a gene. The CDR3 is 15 amino acids. The CDR3 region is CASSLTSGITDTQYF. In nucleotides, the CDR3 is TGCGCCAGCAGCCTGACTAGCGGTATCACAGATACGCAGTATTTT.

This rearrangement joins TRBV5-6 to TRBJ2-5; no clear D gene. The DNA end lines up better with TRBJ2-7; the J call may be wrong. This CDR3 has 13 amino acids. Germline V gene lookup returns CDR1 SGHDT and CDR2 YYEEEE. The chain's CDR3 is CASSWSRSYEQYF. CDR3 nucleotides: TGTGCCAGCAGCTGGTCACGGTCCTACGAGCAGTACTTC.

This clone was counted ten times or more. The V gene is TRBV6-5, the J gene TRBJ2-7, with D uncertain. The CDR3 runs to 14 residues. Trimming took off 0 bases at V and 0 bases at J, with 6 bases between the two ends. CDR1 and CDR2 from the germline V gene are MNHEY and SVGAGI. CDR3 protein: CASSYSGFSYEQYF. DNA for the CDR3: TGTGCCAGCAGTTACTCCGGGTTCTCCTACGAGCAGTACTTC.